In its sample, the clone carrying this T cell receptor (beta chain) is large. The antigen remains unidentified. This specimen belongs to a study of vaccination and CD4 T cells after COVID-19. Study summary: SARS-CoV-2, HCoV-NL63, HCoV-OC43 and HCoV-229E supplied the overlapping spike peptides used to stimulate cells.

Treatment here: approximately 9-day PBMC culture with coronavirus spike peptide pools or control peptides (ViraFEST assay). Sequencing of DNA taken from cultured CD4+ T cells relied on the Oncomine TCR Beta short-read assay. MiXCR, applied by TCRdb to the PCR reads, yields one record per CDR3 protein. This table holds about 13,000 distinct CDR3 sequences, approximately 74% found once. Sequenced input: CD4+ T cells from blood, cultured in vitro. The TCR was taken from a human donor who had recovered from COVID-19.

CDR3 amino acids: CAPGRTWSPLHF. DNA for the CDR3: TGTGCCCCCGGGCGGACATGGTCACCCCTCCACTTT. The chain uses TRBV21-1 and TRBJ1-6; TRBD1 was called by the table and not checked on the DNA. TRBV21-1 is described as a pseudogene. The CDR3 spans 12 residues.